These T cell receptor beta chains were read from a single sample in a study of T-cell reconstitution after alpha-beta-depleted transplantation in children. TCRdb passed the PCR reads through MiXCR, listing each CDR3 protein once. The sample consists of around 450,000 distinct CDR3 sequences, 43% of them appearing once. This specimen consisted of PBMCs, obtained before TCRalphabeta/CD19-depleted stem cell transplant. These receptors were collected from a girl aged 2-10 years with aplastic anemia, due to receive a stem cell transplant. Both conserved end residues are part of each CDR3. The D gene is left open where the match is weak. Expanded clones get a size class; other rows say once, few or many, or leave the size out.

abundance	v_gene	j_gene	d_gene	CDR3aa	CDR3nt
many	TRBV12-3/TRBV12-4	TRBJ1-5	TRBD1	CASSPPGQVYQPQHF	TGTGCCAGCAGTCCGCCGGGACAGGTTTATCAGCCCCAGCATTTT
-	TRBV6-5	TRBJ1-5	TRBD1	CASSYSVQGNQPQHF	TGTGCCAGCAGTTACTCAGTACAGGGGAATCAGCCCCAGCATTTT
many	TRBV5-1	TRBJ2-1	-	CASSSRSFFRGNEQFF	TGCGCCAGCAGCTCGCGTTCTTTTTTTCGCGGGAATGAGCAGTTCTTC
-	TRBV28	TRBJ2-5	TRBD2	CASSIAGEGETQYF	TGTGCCAGCAGTATAGCGGGAGAGGGAGAGACCCAGTACTTC
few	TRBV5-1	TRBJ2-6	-	CASRRDGISGANVLTF	TGCGCCAGCAGACGGGACGGGATCTCTGGGGCCAACGTCCTGACTTTC
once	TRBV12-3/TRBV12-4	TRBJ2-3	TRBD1	CASSPGGANSNTQYF	TGTGCCAGCAGCCCAGGGGGCGCGAATTCGAATACGCAGTATTTT
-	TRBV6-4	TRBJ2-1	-	CATGEEHGNEQFF	TGTGCCACCGGCGAGGAACACGGCAATGAGCAGTTCTTC
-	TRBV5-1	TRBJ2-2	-	CASSEAVANTGELFF	TGCGCCAGCAGCGAGGCGGTAGCGAACACCGGGGAGCTGTTTTTT
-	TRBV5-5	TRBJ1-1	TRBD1	CASSFLDRGLLIEAFF	TGTGCCAGCAGCTTCTTGGACAGGGGGCTCTTGATTGAAGCTTTCTTT
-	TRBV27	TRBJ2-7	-	CASSLKLGRSYEQYF	TGTGCCAGCAGTTTAAAACTCGGCCGCTCCTACGAGCAGTACTTC
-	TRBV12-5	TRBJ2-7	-	CASGLVLSDGNEQYF	TGTGCTAGTGGTTTGGTACTTTCCGACGGTAACGAGCAGTACTTC
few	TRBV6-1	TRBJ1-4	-	CASSGVTNEKLFF	TGTGCCAGCTCTGGGGTCACTAATGAAAAACTGTTTTTT
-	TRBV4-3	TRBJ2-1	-	CASSQDREGQFF	TGCGCCAGCAGCCAAGACCGTGAGGGGCAGTTCTTC
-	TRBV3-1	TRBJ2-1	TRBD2	CASSPGTSLYNEQFF	TGTGCCAGCAGCCCCGGGACTAGCCTCTACAATGAGCAGTTCTTC
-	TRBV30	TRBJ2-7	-	CAWSAQKTNEQYF	TGTGCCTGGAGTGCGCAGAAAACGAACGAGCAGTACTTC
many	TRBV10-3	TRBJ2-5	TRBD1	CAISESTGKMVGEETQYF	TGTGCCATCAGTGAGTCGACAGGGAAGATGGTTGGCGAGGAGACCCAGTACTTC
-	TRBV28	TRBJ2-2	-	CASSFADTGELFF	TGTGCCAGCAGTTTCGCGGACACCGGGGAGCTGTTTTTT
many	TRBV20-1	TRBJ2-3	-	CSAGRADTQYF	TGCAGTGCAGGCCGAGCAGATACGCAGTATTTT
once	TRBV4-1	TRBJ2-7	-	CASSHRTVSPYEQYF	TGCGCCAGCAGCCATAGGACTGTCTCTCCCTACGAGCAGTACTTC
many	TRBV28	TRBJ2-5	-	CASSLLAPVQETQYF	TGTGCCAGCAGTTTACTGGCACCCGTACAAGAGACCCAGTACTTC
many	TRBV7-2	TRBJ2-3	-	CASTRIDTDTQYF	TGTGCCAGCACCCGGATCGACACAGATACGCAGTATTTT
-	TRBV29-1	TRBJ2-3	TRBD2	CSVATSGKGDTQYF	TGCAGCGTTGCGACTAGCGGGAAGGGAGATACGCAGTATTTT
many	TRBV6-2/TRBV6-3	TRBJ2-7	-	CASSHAGWPYEQYF	TGTGCCAGCAGCCACGCAGGGTGGCCCTACGAGCAGTACTTC
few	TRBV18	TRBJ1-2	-	CASSLQEGYTF	TGTGCCAGCTCATTACAGGAGGGATACACCTTC
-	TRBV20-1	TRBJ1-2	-	CSARVAGRDYGYTF	TGCAGTGCTAGAGTGGCAGGGAGGGACTATGGCTACACCTTC
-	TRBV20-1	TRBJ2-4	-	CSARDLREGDIQYF	TGCAGTGCTAGAGATCTGCGTGAAGGGGACATTCAGTACTTC
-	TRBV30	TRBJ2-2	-	CAWKKRNTGELFF	TGTGCCTGGAAAAAACGGAACACCGGGGAGCTGTTTTTT
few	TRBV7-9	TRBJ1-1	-	CASRSKERLGTEAFF	TGTGCCAGCAGGTCCAAAGAAAGGTTGGGCACTGAAGCTTTCTTT
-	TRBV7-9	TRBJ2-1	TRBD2	CASSFGTTSNEQFF	TGTGCCAGCAGCTTCGGGACTACGTCGAATGAGCAGTTCTTC
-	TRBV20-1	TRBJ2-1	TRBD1	CSARDWDRGAYNEQFF	TGCAGTGCTAGAGATTGGGACAGGGGCGCCTACAATGAGCAGTTCTTC
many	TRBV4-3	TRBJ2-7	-	CASSQGMGEQYF	TGCGCCAGCAGCCAAGGGATGGGGGAGCAGTACTTC
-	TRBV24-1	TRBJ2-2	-	CATSDLDWGPSRTGELFF	TGTGCCACCAGTGATTTGGATTGGGGCCCTTCGCGGACCGGGGAGCTGTTTTTT
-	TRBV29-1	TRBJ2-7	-	CSVGTFAPYEQYF	TGCAGCGTAGGGACCTTCGCACCCTACGAGCAGTACTTC
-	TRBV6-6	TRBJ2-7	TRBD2	CASDRGRTYEQYF	TGTGCCAGCGACCGCGGGAGGACCTACGAGCAGTACTTC
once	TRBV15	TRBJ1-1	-	CATSGQQNTEAFF	TGTGCCACCAGCGGGCAGCAGAACACTGAAGCTTTCTTT
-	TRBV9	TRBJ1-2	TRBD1	CASSAGTGEANYGYTF	TGTGCCAGCAGCGCAGGGACAGGGGAGGCAAACTATGGCTACACCTTC
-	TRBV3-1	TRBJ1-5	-	CASSQADNPNQPQHF	TGTGCCAGCAGCCAGGCCGACAACCCCAATCAGCCCCAGCATTTT
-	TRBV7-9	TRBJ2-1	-	CASSLSEGVPVYNEQFF	TGTGCCAGCAGCTTGTCAGAAGGGGTCCCGGTATACAATGAGCAGTTCTTC
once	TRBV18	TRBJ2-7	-	CASSPSGGLGRWEQYF	TGTGCCAGCTCTCCAAGTGGGGGACTGGGACGTTGGGAGCAGTACTTC
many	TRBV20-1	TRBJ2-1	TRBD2	CSARGPRAGGPFSYNEQFF	TGCAGTGCTAGAGGTCCTAGAGCGGGAGGCCCCTTCTCCTACAATGAGCAGTTCTTC
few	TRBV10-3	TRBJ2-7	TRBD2	CAISGTSGSYEQYF	TGTGCCATCAGCGGGACTAGCGGGAGCTACGAGCAGTACTTC
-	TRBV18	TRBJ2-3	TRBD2	CASSRLASSTDTQYF	TGTGCCAGCTCACGACTAGCGTCTAGCACAGATACGCAGTATTTT
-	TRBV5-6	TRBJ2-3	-	CASSLGRSPDTQYF	TGTGCCAGCAGCTTGGGGAGGAGCCCAGATACGCAGTATTTT
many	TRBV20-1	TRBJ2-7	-	CSARMDYEQYF	TGCAGTGCTAGGATGGACTACGAGCAGTACTTC
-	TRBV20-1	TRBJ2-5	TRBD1	CSAEGAGTQYF	TGCAGTGCTGAGGGGGCCGGGACCCAGTACTTC
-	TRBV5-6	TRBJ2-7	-	CASSFFGPKNYEQSF	TGTGCCAGCAGCTTCTTCGGCCCGAAGAACTACGAGCAGTCCTTC
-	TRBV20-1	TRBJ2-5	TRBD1	CSADSTGWGRETQYF	TGCAGTGCCGATTCGACAGGGTGGGGTCGAGAGACCCAGTACTTC
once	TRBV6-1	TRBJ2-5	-	CASSDPRTGGETQYF	TGTGCCAGCAGTGATCCCAGGACAGGAGGGGAGACCCAGTACTTC
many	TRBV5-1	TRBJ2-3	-	CASSLGGATDTQYF	TGCGCCAGCAGCTTGGGGGGGGCCACAGATACGCAGTATTTT
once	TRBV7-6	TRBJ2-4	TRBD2	CASSLGTGLAATPIKNIQYF	TGTGCCAGCAGCTTAGGCACCGGACTAGCGGCGACACCCATCAAAAACATTCAGTACTTC
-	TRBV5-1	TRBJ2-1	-	CASTNSSSYNEQFF	TGCGCCAGCACGAACAGTAGCTCCTACAATGAGCAGTTCTTC
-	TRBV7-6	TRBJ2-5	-	CASSLYSLDRETQYF	TGTGCCAGCAGCTTGTATTCCCTAGATCGAGAGACCCAGTACTTC
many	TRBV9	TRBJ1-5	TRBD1	CASSVGTGGQPQHF	TGTGCCAGCAGCGTAGGTACAGGGGGTCAGCCCCAGCATTTT
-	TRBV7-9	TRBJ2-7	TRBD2	CASSTGTSGRLREQSF	TGTGCCAGCAGCACAGGGACTAGCGGGAGGCTGAGGGAGCAGTCCTTC
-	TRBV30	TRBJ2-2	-	CAWKYTGELFF	TGTGCCTGGAAATACACCGGGGAGCTGTTTTTT
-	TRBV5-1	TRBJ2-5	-	CASSFFGSQETQYF	TGCGCCAGCAGCTTCTTTGGCAGCCAAGAGACCCAGTACTTC
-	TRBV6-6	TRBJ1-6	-	CASSPLLYSPLHF	TGTGCCAGCAGCCCCCTTCTTTATTCACCCCTCCACTTT
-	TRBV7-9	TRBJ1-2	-	CASSLLSVPYGYTF	TGTGCCAGCAGCCTTCTTTCAGTGCCCTATGGCTACACCTTC
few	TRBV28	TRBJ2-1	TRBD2	CASSLMAGGKNEQFF	TGTGCCAGCAGTTTAATGGCGGGAGGAAAAAATGAGCAGTTCTTC